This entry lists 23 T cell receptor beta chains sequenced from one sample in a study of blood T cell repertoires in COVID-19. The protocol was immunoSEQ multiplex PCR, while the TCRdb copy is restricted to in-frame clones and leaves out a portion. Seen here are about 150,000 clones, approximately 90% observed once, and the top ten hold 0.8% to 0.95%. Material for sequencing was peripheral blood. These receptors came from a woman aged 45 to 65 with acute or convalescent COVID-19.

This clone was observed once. Written as DNA, the CDR3 is TGTGCCAGCTCACCATTGCTTACGGTCTTAAATGAAAAACTGTTTTTT. Translated, it gives CASSPLLTVLNEKLFF. The chain has TRBV18 and TRBJ1-4, with unresolved D. Germline V gene data show CDR1 as KGHSH and CDR2 as LQKENI. V was pared by 2 bases and J by 5 bases, with 15 bases between. CDR3 length: 16 amino acids.

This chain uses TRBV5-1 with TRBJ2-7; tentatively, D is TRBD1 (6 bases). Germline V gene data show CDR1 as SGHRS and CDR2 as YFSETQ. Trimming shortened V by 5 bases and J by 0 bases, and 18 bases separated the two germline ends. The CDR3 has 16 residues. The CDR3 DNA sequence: TGCGCCAGCAGTCTCACCAGACAGGAACTCTCCTACGAGCAGTACTTC. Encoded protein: CASSLTRQELSYEQYF.

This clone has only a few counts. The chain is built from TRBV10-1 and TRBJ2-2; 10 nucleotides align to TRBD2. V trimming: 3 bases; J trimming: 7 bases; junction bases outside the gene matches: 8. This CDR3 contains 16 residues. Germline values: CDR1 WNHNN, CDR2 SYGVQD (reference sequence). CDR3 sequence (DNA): TGCGCCAGCAGTGATCCAAGCGGGAGGGCCATCGGGGAGCTGTTTTTT. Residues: CASSDPSGRAIGELFF.

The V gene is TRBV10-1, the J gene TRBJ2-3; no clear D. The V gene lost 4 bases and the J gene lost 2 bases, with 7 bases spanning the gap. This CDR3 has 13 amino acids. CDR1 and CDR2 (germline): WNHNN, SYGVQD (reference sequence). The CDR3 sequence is CASSGANTDTQYF. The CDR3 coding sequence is TGCGCCAGCAGTGGGGCAAACACAGATACGCAGTATTTT.

In DNA form, the CDR3 reads TGTGCCACCAAGAGGAAGGTGAACACTGAAGCTTTCTTT. It codes for CATKRKVNTEAFF. The chain employs TRBV28 and TRBJ1-1; no reliable D call. The CDR3 covers 13 residues. The ends were cut back, 10 bases at V and 0 bases at J, with 12 bases in the middle. Germline V gene lookup returns CDR1 MDHEN and CDR2 SYDVKM.

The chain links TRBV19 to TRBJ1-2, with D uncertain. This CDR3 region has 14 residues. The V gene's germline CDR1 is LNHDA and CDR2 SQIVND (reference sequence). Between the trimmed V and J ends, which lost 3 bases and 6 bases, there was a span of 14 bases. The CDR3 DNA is TGTGCCAGTAGTATCACGGAGAGGTCGGATGGCTACACCTTC. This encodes CASSITERSDGYTF.

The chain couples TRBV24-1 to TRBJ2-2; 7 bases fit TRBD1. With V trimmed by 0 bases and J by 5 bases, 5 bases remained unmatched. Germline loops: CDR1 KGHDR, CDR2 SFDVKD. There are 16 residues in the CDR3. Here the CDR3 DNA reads TGTGCCACCAGTGATTTGGGCGACAGGGTAACCGGGGAGCTGTTTTTT. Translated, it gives CATSDLGDRVTGELFF.

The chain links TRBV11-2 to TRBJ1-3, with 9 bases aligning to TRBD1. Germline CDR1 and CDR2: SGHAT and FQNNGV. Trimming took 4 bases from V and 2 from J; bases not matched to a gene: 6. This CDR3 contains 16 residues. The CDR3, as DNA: TGTGCCAGCAGCTCCCGTTGGGACAGGGCTGGAAACACCATATATTTT. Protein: CASSSRWDRAGNTIYF.

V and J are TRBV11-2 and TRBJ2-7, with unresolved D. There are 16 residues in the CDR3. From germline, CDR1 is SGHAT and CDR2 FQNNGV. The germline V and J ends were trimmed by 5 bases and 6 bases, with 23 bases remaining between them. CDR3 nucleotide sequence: TGTGCCAGCAGCCGAGATAACCTAGGAGTCATACGCGAGCAGTACTTC. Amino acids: CASSRDNLGVIREQYF.

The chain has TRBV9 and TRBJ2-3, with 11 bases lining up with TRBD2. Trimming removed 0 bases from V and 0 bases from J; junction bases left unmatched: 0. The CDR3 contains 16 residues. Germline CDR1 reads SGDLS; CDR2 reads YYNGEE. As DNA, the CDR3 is TGTGCCAGCAGCGTAGGGACTAGCGGGAGCACAGATACGCAGTATTTT. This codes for CASSVGTSGSTDTQYF.

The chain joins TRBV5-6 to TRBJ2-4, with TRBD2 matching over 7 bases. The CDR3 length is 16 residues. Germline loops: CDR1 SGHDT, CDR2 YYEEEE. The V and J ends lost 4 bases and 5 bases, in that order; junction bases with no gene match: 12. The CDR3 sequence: CASSLGLGVVENIQYF. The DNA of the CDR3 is TGTGCCAGCAGCCTAGGACTAGGTGTGGTCGAAAACATTCAGTACTTC.

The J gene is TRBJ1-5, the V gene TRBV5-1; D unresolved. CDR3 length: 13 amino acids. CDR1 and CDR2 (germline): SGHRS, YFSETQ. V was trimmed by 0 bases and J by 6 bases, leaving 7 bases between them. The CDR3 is CASSLEIGQPQHF. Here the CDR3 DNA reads TGCGCCAGCAGCTTGGAAATCGGTCAGCCCCAGCATTTT.

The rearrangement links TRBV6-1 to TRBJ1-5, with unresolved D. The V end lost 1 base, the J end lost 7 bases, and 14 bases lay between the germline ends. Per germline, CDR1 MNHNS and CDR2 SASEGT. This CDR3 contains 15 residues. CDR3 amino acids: CASSEVGAEGQPQHF. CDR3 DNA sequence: TGTGCCAGCAGTGAAGTAGGAGCAGAGGGCCAGCCCCAGCATTTT.

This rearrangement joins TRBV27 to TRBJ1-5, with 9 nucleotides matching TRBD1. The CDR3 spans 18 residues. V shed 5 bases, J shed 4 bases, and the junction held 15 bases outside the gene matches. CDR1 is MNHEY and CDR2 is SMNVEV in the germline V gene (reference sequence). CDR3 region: CASSPMFTGGFGNQPQHF. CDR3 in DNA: TGTGCCAGCAGTCCCATGTTTACAGGGGGCTTTGGGAATCAGCCCCAGCATTTT.

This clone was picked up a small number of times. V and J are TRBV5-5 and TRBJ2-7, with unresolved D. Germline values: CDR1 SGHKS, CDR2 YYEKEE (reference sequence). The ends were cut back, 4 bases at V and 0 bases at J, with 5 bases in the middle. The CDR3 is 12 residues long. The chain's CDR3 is CASSPSSYEQYF. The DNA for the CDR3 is TGTGCCAGCAGCCCGAGCTCCTACGAGCAGTACTTC.

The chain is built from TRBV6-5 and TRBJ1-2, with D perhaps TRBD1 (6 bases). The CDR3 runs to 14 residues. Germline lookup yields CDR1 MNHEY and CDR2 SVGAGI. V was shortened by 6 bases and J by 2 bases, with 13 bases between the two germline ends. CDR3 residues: CASRNREENYGYTF. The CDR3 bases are TGTGCCAGCAGAAACAGGGAAGAGAACTATGGCTACACCTTC.

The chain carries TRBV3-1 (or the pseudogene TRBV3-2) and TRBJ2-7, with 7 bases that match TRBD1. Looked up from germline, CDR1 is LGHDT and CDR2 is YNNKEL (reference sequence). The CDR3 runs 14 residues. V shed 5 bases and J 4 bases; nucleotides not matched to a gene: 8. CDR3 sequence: CASSADRDWYEQYF. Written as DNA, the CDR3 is TGTGCCAGCAGCGCTGACAGGGATTGGTACGAGCAGTACTTC.

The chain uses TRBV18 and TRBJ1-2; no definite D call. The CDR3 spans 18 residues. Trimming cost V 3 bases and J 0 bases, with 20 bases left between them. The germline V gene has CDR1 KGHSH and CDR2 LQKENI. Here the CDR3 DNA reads TGTGCCAGCTCACCGGGGATCGCGGGGATTGGGGCTAACTATGGCTACACCTTC. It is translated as CASSPGIAGIGANYGYTF.

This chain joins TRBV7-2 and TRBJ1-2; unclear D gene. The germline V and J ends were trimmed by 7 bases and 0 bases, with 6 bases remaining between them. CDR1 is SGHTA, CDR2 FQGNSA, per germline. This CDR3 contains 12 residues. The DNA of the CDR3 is TGTGCCAGCACCCTCTCTAACTATGGCTACACCTTC. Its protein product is CASTLSNYGYTF.

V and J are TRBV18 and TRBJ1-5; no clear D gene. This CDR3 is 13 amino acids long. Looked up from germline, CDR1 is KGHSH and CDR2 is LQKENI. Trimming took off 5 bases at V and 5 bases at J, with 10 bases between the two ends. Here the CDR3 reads CASSGEYDQPQHF. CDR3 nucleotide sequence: TGTGCCAGCTCAGGAGAGTACGATCAGCCCCAGCATTTT.

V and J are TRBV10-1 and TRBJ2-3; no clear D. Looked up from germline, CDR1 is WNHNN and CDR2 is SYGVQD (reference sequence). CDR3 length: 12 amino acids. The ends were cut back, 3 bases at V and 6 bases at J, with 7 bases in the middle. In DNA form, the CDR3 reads TGCGCCAGCAGTGATAACGGGGATACGCAGTATTTT. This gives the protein CASSDNGDTQYF.

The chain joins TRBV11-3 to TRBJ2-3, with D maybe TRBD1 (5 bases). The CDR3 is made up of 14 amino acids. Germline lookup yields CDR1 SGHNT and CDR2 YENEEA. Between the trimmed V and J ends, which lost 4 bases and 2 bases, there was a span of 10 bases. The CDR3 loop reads CASSYDGHTDTQYF. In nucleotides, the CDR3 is TGTGCCAGCAGCTATGACGGACACACAGATACGCAGTATTTT.

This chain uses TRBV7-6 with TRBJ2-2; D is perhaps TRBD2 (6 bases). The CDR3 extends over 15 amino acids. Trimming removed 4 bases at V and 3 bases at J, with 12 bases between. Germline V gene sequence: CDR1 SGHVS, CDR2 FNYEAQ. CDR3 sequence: CASSSRVADTGELFF. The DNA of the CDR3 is TGTGCCAGCAGCTCCCGGGTAGCGGACACCGGGGAGCTGTTTTTT.